What follows are 7 T cell receptor beta chains derived from one specimen sequenced in a study of T-cell reconstitution after alpha-beta-depleted transplantation in children. Preparation of the TCRbeta library involved a method that used unique molecular identifiers. TCRdb reanalysed the PCR reads using MiXCR and keeps one entry per CDR3 protein. The sample lists roughly 180,000 distinct CDR3 sequences; around 10% were seen once. The material was PBMCs, obtained before TCRalphabeta/CD19-depleted stem cell transplant. The receptors stem from a boy aged 2 to 10 with acute myeloid leukemia, due to receive a stem cell transplant.

In its sample, this clonotype was seen many times. The chain links TRBV20-1 to TRBJ2-1, with D perhaps matching TRBD1 or TRBD2 (6 bases each). The CDR3 contains 13 residues. CDR1 DFQATT and CDR2 SNEGSKA come from the germline V gene (reference sequence). V was pared by 4 bases and J by 9 bases, with 16 bases between. Here the CDR3 reads CSATGARLGEQFF. CDR3 DNA sequence: TGCAGTGCTACGGGGGCCAGATTGGGTGAGCAGTTCTTC.

In this sample, this clonotype turned up many times. V and J are TRBV5-6 and TRBJ1-5; weak D call: TRBD1 (5 bases). The CDR3 spans 14 residues. V was pared by 5 bases and J by 4 bases, with 13 bases between. Germline assignment: CDR1 SGHDT and CDR2 YYEEEE. DNA of the CDR3: TGTGCCAGCAGTCAGGGTACCCTAAATCAGCCCCAGCATTTT. Protein: CASSQGTLNQPQHF.

The chain recombines TRBV21-1 with TRBJ2-7; the listed D gene, TRBD1, was not tested against the DNA. TRBV21-1 represents a pseudogene. CDR3 length: 17 residues. The CDR3 here is CASSKARGQGRSYEQYV. In DNA form, the CDR3 reads TGTGCCAGCAGCAAAGCAAGGGGACAGGGGAGATCCTACGAGCAGTACGTC.

This clonotype was seen at least ten times. The chain recombines TRBV11-2 with TRBJ2-5; D ambiguous. Germline values: CDR1 SGHAT, CDR2 FQNNGV. The CDR3 has 12 amino acids. V shed 0 bases and J shed 8 bases, with 7 bases lying between them. The CDR3 DNA follows: TGTGCCAGCAGCTTAGATGGTCTTACCCAGTACTTC. Translation gives CASSLDGLTQYF.

This clonotype was recorded at least ten times. This chain connects TRBV5-1 to TRBJ2-1; 7 bases are a match to TRBD2. CDR1 and CDR2 (germline): SGHRS, YFSETQ. CDR3 length: 13 amino acids. J lost 5 bases, V lost 4 bases, and 3 bases had no gene match. CDR3 coding DNA: TGCGCCAGCAGCGACGGACTAGACAATGAGCAGTTCTTC. Translation: CASSDGLDNEQFF.

This clonotype was seen a few times. The V and J genes are TRBV5-5 and TRBJ2-2, with a tentative D call TRBD2 (5 bases). This CDR3 is built from 17 residues. Germline V gene lookup returns CDR1 SGHKS and CDR2 YYEKEE (reference sequence). Trimming took off 4 bases at V and 3 bases at J, with 19 bases between the two ends. The CDR3 sequence: CASSDLSGGLDTGELFF. The DNA of the CDR3 is TGTGCCAGCAGCGACCTCTCCGGCGGACTTGACACCGGGGAGCTGTTTTTT.

This clonotype showed up many times. V gene TRBV5-1 combines with J gene TRBJ2-1; 13 nucleotides match TRBD2. With V trimmed by 4 bases and J by 7 bases, 5 bases remained unmatched. The germline V gene has CDR1 SGHRS and CDR2 YFSETQ. The CDR3 consists of 15 residues. The CDR3 DNA is TGCGCCAGCAGCGTGACTAGCGGGGGGAAGAATGAGCAGTTCTTC. It translates to CASSVTSGGKNEQFF.